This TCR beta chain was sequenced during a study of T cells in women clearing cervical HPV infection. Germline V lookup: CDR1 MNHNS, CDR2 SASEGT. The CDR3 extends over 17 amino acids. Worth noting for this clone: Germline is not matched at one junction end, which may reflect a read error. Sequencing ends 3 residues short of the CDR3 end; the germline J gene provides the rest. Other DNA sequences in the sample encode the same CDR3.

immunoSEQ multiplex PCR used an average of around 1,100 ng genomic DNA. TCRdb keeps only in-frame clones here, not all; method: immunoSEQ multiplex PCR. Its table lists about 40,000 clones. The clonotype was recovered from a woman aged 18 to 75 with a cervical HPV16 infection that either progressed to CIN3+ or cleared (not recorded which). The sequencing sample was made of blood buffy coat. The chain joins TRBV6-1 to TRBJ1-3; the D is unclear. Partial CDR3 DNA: TGTGCCAGCAGTGAAATCCTTCGGTCCCCGACTGGAAACACA. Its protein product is CASSEILRSPTGNT. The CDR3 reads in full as CASSEILRSPTGNTIYF.